The 30 T cell receptor beta chains presented below share a single source sample, sequenced in a study of cytomegalovirus exposure and HLA in healthy donors. Primers included in the PCR were 60 Vbeta and 13 Jbeta primers. Measured with immunoSEQ multiplex PCR; TCRdb has only the in-frame clones, and not every one. The sample records 95,000 to 110,000 clones, around 65% being singletons. Sample: PBMCs. Source of these receptors: a woman aged 50 to 60 in good health and CMV-seronegative.

V is TRBV19 and J is TRBJ2-1; D gene uncertain. The V and J ends lost 3 bases and 4 bases respectively, with 4 bases between them. The germline V gene encodes CDR1 LNHDA and CDR2 SQIVND (reference sequence). The CDR3 is 12 residues long. CDR3 loop: CASSMRYNEQFF. In DNA, the CDR3 is TGTGCCAGTAGTATGAGGTACAATGAGCAGTTCTTC.

The rearrangement uses TRBV19 and TRBJ1-2; 8 positions agree with TRBD1. The V gene end was trimmed by 5 bases and the J gene end by 1 base; junction bases not matched to a gene: 12. The CDR3 contains 17 residues. Germline V gene data show CDR1 as LNHDA and CDR2 as SQIVND (reference sequence). CDR3 DNA: TGTGCCAGTAGTGACCGGGACAGGCAGTCCTTTAACTATGGCTACACCTTC. Translating gives CASSDRDRQSFNYGYTF.

The genes are TRBV19 and TRBJ2-1; 11 bases align to TRBD2. Germline V CDR1 and CDR2: LNHDA, SQIVND (reference sequence). V lost 5 bases, J lost 2 bases, and 2 bases stayed unmatched. The CDR3 contains 15 residues. The CDR3 is CASSLTSGTYNEQFF. The CDR3 region has the DNA TGTGCCAGTAGTTTGACTAGCGGGACCTACAATGAGCAGTTCTTC. Filled out from reference TRBV19 and TRBJ2-1, the complete variable domain reads DGGITQSPKYLFRKEGQNVTLSCEQNLNHDAMYWYRQDPGQGLRLIYYSQIVNDFQKGDIAEGYSVSREKKESFPLTVTSAQKNPTAFYLCASSLTSGTYNEQFFGPGTRLTVL.

This clone occurred a few times. The chain links TRBV18 to TRBJ2-5; 9 bases map to TRBD1. The germline V gene encodes CDR1 KGHSH and CDR2 LQKENI. The CDR3 length is 16 residues. Trimming took 5 bases from V and 1 from J; bases not matched to a gene: 8. Written as DNA, the CDR3 is TGTGCCAGCTCAACTTGGACAGGGGCCACCCAAGAGACCCAGTACTTC. The encoded protein is CASSTWTGATQETQYF.

J is TRBJ1-4 and V is TRBV7-2, with D maybe TRBD1 (6 bases). V lost 3 bases, J lost 7 bases, and 15 bases lay in between. The CDR3 consists of 15 residues. Germline-derived CDR1 and CDR2 are SGHTA and FQGNSA. The CDR3 DNA is TGTGCCAGCAGCTTGGACAGCAGCTTCTCTGAAAAACTGTTTTTT. Translating gives CASSLDSSFSEKLFF.

The genes are TRBV7-9 and TRBJ2-1; 11 bases agree with TRBD2. With V trimmed by 4 bases and J by 3 bases, 14 bases remained unmatched. This CDR3 contains 19 residues. Germline CDR1 and CDR2: SEHNR and FQNEAQ (reference sequence). The DNA of the CDR3 is TGTGCCAGCAGCTCCTCCGGGACTAGCGGACTTACAGGCTACAATGAGCAGTTCTTC. Protein product: CASSSSGTSGLTGYNEQFF.

The V gene is TRBV28, the J gene TRBJ1-1; no firm D call. The CDR3 runs 14 residues. V gave up 7 bases and J gave up 8 bases, with 20 bases separating them. Germline V gene sequence: CDR1 MDHEN, CDR2 SYDVKM. The DNA for the CDR3 is TGTGCCAGCACCTCAATCAACAGAGTCAGAGAAGCTTTCTTT. Translating gives CASTSINRVREAFF.

The rearrangement uses TRBV15 and TRBJ2-5; D perhaps matches TRBD2 (5 bases). V dropped 8 bases and J dropped 1 base, with 11 bases sitting between them. Germline V gene data show CDR1 as LNHNV and CDR2 as YYDKDF (reference sequence). CDR3 length: 13 amino acids. The DNA for the CDR3 is TGTGCCACCGTAGACGGGGTCCAAGAGACCCAGTACTTC. Its protein is CATVDGVQETQYF.

The chain joins TRBV29-1 to TRBJ2-1; 7 bases agree with TRBD1. CDR3 length: 15 amino acids. Germline-derived CDR1 and CDR2 are SQVTM and ANQGSEA. Trimming at V came to 3 bases and at J to 3 bases, leaving 8 bases not matched to a gene. CDR3: CSVEGEGAYYNEQFF. CDR3 DNA: TGCAGCGTTGAGGGCGAGGGGGCGTACTACAATGAGCAGTTCTTC.

This clone was picked up a small number of times. This sequence joins TRBV4-2 and TRBJ2-1; D perhaps matches TRBD2 (6 bases). CDR3 length: 16 residues. Germline V gene lookup returns CDR1 LGHNA and CDR2 YNFKEQ. Trimming pared 0 bases from V and 0 bases from J, leaving 9 bases between. Written as DNA, the CDR3 is TGTGCCAGCAGCCAAGATGGGGGGAGCTCCTACAATGAGCAGTTCTTC. As protein: CASSQDGGSSYNEQFF.

This chain joins TRBV19 and TRBJ2-3; possibly TRBD2 for D (5 bases). The CDR3 consists of 14 residues. From germline, CDR1 is LNHDA and CDR2 SQIVND (reference sequence). V was cut by 6 bases and J by 7 bases, with 17 bases left in between. The CDR3 sequence: CASSWLREGNTQYF. The CDR3 DNA reads as TGTGCCAGTAGCTGGCTGAGGGAAGGAAATACGCAGTATTTT.

CDR3 sequence: CATTPRGATYEQYF. CDR3 DNA: TGTGCCACTACGCCCAGAGGCGCTACCTACGAGCAGTACTTC. The chain links TRBV19 to TRBJ2-7; D remains ambiguous. This CDR3 contains 14 residues. Germline V CDR1 and CDR2: LNHDA, SQIVND (reference sequence). The V end was cut by 10 bases, the J end by 2 bases, with 18 bases between.

This chain connects TRBV14 to TRBJ2-7; 7 bases fit TRBD2. Germline CDR1 and CDR2: SGHDN and FVKESK. Losses at the gene ends were 0 bases for V and 3 bases for J; bases not matched to a gene: 2. The length of the CDR3 is 14 residues. The chain's CDR3 is CASSQDGLVYEQYF. The CDR3 nucleotides are TGTGCCAGCAGCCAAGACGGACTAGTCTACGAGCAGTACTTC.

The gene calls are TRBV7-9 and TRBJ2-5; 8 positions agree with TRBD2. The CDR3 runs 15 residues. The junction had 7 bases not matched to a gene; V was cut back by 2 bases and J by 5 bases. The germline V gene has CDR1 SEHNR and CDR2 FQNEAQ (reference sequence). The CDR3 bases are TGTGCCAGCAGCTTACAAGCGGGGGTCGGGGAGACCCAGTACTTC. Translation: CASSLQAGVGETQYF.

The chain has TRBV9 and TRBJ2-1, with 13 bases fitting TRBD2. The junction had 4 bases not matched to a gene; V was cut back by 4 bases and J by 6 bases. The V gene's germline CDR1 is SGDLS and CDR2 YYNGEE. The CDR3 loop spans 15 amino acids. DNA for the CDR3: TGTGCCAGCAGCCACGGACTAGCGGGAGCCAATGAGCAGTTCTTC. This gives the protein CASSHGLAGANEQFF.

The table lists this clone with a few counts. V and J are TRBV18 and TRBJ2-1; 11 positions match TRBD1. The germline V gene has CDR1 KGHSH and CDR2 LQKENI. The length of the CDR3 is 16 residues. With 1 base clipped from V and 3 bases from J, the junction kept 2 bases outside the gene matches. The CDR3 nucleotides are TGTGCCAGCTCACCACGTGGGACAGGGGGCTACAATGAGCAGTTCTTC. This encodes CASSPRGTGGYNEQFF.

For the CDR3, the DNA is TGTGCCAGCAGGATTGGGGGGACAGGGGGTATCATTCAGTACTTC. Protein sequence: CASRIGGTGGIIQYF. The chain joins TRBV28 to TRBJ2-4; 11 positions match TRBD1. CDR3 length equals 15 residues. The germline gives CDR1 MDHEN, CDR2 SYDVKM. The V and J ends lost 6 bases and 9 bases, in that order; junction bases with no gene match: 10.

This sequence joins TRBV19 and TRBJ1-1; the D gene is possibly TRBD1 (6 bases). The V end lost 6 bases, the J end lost 10 bases, and 18 bases lay between the germline ends. The CDR3 runs 13 residues. The germline V gene encodes CDR1 LNHDA and CDR2 SQIVND (reference sequence). The DNA for the CDR3 is TGTGCCAGTAGGGGTACAGGGCCCCAGGGAGCTTTCTTT. Encoded protein: CASRGTGPQGAFF.

The chain couples TRBV7-8 to TRBJ2-7; tentative D call: TRBD2 (5 bases). V was trimmed by 4 bases and J by 4 bases, leaving 8 bases between them. Germline V lookup: CDR1 SGHVS, CDR2 FQNEAQ. This CDR3 is 12 amino acids long. CDR3 amino acids: CASSSTGYEQYF. The CDR3 nucleotides are TGTGCCAGCAGCTCTACGGGGTACGAGCAGTACTTC.

The CDR3 reads CASGTGHPYEQYF. The CDR3, as DNA: TGTGCCAGTGGAACGGGACACCCCTACGAGCAGTACTTC. V is TRBV7-9 and J is TRBJ2-7; D may be TRBD1 (6 bases). This CDR3 is 13 amino acids long. CDR1 SEHNR and CDR2 FQNEAQ come from the germline V gene (reference sequence). Trimming removed 9 bases at V and 2 bases at J, with 14 bases between.

This clone has more than one count but fewer than ten. This chain joins TRBV10-3 and TRBJ1-4; TRBD1 agrees at 10 bases. The germline CDR1 and CDR2 sequences are ENHRY and SYGVKD. This CDR3 is built from 14 residues. J gave up 6 bases and V 5 bases, and 3 bases lay outside the gene matches. The CDR3 bases are TGTGCCATCAGTCTTGGGACAGGGGATGAAAAACTGTTTTTT. Amino acids: CAISLGTGDEKLFF.

This clone was observed a handful of times. The J gene is TRBJ2-5, the V gene TRBV2, with 9 bases aligning to TRBD1. Trimming removed 6 bases from V and 5 bases from J; junction bases left unmatched: 10. Germline V CDR1 and CDR2: SNHLY, FYNNEI. CDR3 size: 15 residues. In DNA, the CDR3 is TGTGCCAGCAGGTCTTCCGGGACAGGGATCGAGACCCAGTACTTC. Encoded protein: CASRSSGTGIETQYF.

This clone occurred once. The chain joins TRBV5-4 to TRBJ2-7; D is unclear. In germline, CDR1 is SGHNT, CDR2 YYREEE (reference sequence). The CDR3 is 16 residues long. V was shortened by 7 bases and J by 4 bases, with 24 bases between the two germline ends. CDR3 nucleotide sequence: TGTGCCAGCGAGAACGCTGCCTCATCCACCGTTTACGAGCAGTACTTC. Its translation is CASENAASSTVYEQYF.

The chain is built from TRBV28 and TRBJ2-5; 14 positions agree with TRBD2. The CDR3 totals 16 residues. Germline V gene data show CDR1 as MDHEN and CDR2 as SYDVKM. V was pared by 6 bases and J by 4 bases, with 7 bases of the junction left unmatched. The CDR3 DNA follows: TGTGCCAGCAGCAGACTAGCGGGAGGGCGTGGAGAGACCCAGTACTTC. This gives the protein CASSRLAGGRGETQYF.

The chain is built from TRBV4-1 and TRBJ1-6, with a tentative D call TRBD1 (6 bases). From germline, CDR1 is MGHRA and CDR2 YSYEKL. The CDR3 contains 17 residues. V dropped 1 base and J dropped 0 bases, with 10 bases sitting between them. CDR3 in amino acids: CASSQGTASSYNSPLHF. In DNA form, the CDR3 reads TGCGCCAGCAGCCAAGGGACAGCCAGCTCCTATAATTCACCCCTCCACTTT.

The rearrangement joins TRBV29-1 to TRBJ2-1, with D perhaps matching TRBD2 (7 bases). The CDR3 is made up of 15 amino acids. Germline V lookup: CDR1 SQVTM, CDR2 ANQGSEA. Deletions cut 4 bases from V and 5 bases from J, with 18 bases between. The chain's CDR3 is CSVAGWGGRDNEQFF. CDR3 in DNA: TGCAGCGTTGCAGGGTGGGGGGGCCGCGACAATGAGCAGTTCTTC.

V is TRBV7-6 and J is TRBJ1-1; no clear D gene. With 4 bases removed from V and 0 bases from J, the gap between germline ends came to 15 bases. The CDR3 runs 16 residues. Germline V gives CDR1 SGHVS, CDR2 FNYEAQ. This CDR3 reads CASSSLGSGLNTEAFF. The CDR3 nucleotides are TGTGCCAGCAGCTCACTTGGGAGTGGTCTGAACACTGAAGCTTTCTTT.

This clone was seen once. The chain couples TRBV6-6 to TRBJ2-1, with TRBD1 matching over 7 bases. After removal of 6 bases from V and 9 bases from J, the junction contained 11 bases not matched to a gene. The CDR3 is made up of 14 amino acids. CDR1 MNHNY and CDR2 SVGAGI come from the germline V gene (reference sequence). Written as DNA, the CDR3 is TGTGCCAGCAGACTCCAGACAGGGAGCGGTGAGCAGTTCTTC. It is translated as CASRLQTGSGEQFF.

The V and J genes are TRBV7-9 and TRBJ2-3; D unresolved. CDR3 length equals 15 residues. Per the germline V gene, CDR1 is SEHNR and CDR2 is FQNEAQ (reference sequence). V dropped 6 bases and J dropped 2 bases, with 15 bases sitting between them. The CDR3 loop is CASSGTGTNTDTQYF. Here the CDR3 DNA reads TGTGCCAGCAGTGGAACTGGAACTAACACAGATACGCAGTATTTT.

The V and J genes are TRBV2 and TRBJ2-7, with TRBD2 matching 7 bases. Trimming removed 9 bases from V and 0 bases from J; junction bases left unmatched: 8. The CDR3 length is 14 residues. CDR1 is SNHLY, CDR2 FYNNEI, per germline. In nucleotides, the CDR3 is TGTGCCAGTCGCGACGGGGGGTACTCCTACGAGCAGTACTTC. Translation: CASRDGGYSYEQYF.